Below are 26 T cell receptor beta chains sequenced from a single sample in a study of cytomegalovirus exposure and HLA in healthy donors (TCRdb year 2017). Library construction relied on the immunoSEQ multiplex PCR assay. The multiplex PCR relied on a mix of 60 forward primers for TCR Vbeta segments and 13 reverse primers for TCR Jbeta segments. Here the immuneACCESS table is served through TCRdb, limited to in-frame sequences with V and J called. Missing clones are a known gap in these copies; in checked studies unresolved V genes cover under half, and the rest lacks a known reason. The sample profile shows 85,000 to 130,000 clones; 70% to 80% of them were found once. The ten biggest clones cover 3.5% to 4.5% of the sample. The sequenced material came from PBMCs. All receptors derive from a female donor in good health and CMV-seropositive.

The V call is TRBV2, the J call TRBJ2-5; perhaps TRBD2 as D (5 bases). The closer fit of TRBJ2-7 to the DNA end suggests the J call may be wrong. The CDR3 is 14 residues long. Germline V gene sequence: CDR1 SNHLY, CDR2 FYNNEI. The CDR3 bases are TGTGCCGCCTCGAGCAAGCGGCTCTCCTACGAGCAGTACTTC. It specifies CAASSKRLSYEQYF.

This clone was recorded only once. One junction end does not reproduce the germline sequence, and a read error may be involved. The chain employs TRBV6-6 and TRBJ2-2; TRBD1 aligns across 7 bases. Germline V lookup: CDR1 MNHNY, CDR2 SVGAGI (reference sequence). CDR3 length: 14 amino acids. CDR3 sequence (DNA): TGTGCCAGCAGTGACTCAGGGGGACGAGGGGAGCTGTTTTTT. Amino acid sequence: CASSDSGGRGELFF.

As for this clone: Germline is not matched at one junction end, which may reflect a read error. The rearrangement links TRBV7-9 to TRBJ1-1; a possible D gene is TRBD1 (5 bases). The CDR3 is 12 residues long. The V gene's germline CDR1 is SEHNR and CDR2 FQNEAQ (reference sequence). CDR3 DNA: TGTTCCAGCAGCACAGGGAACACTGAAGCTTTCTTT. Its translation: CSSSTGNTEAFF.

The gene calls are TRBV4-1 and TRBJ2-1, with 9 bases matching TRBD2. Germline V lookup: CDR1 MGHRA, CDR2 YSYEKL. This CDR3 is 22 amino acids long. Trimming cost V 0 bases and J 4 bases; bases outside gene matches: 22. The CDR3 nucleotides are TGCGCCAGCAGCCAAGATCCGGCCATGGGACTAGCCAACCAGGGGGATTACAATGAGCAGTTCTTC. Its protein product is CASSQDPAMGLANQGDYNEQFF.

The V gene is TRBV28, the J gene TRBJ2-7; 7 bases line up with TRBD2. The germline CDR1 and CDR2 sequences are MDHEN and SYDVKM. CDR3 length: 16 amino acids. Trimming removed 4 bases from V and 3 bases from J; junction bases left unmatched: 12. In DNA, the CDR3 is TGTGCCAGCAGTTCCGTGAAAACTCGCGGGAGCTACGAGCAGTACTTC. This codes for CASSSVKTRGSYEQYF.

The DNA of the CDR3 is TGTGCCAGCAGCTCAAGAGACAGGACCTACGAGCAGTACTTC. It yields the protein CASSSRDRTYEQYF. The chain has TRBV4-2 and TRBJ2-7, with a weak D call TRBD1 (6 bases). CDR3 length equals 14 residues. The V and J ends lost 5 bases and 2 bases respectively, with 13 bases between them. Per germline, CDR1 LGHNA and CDR2 YNFKEQ.

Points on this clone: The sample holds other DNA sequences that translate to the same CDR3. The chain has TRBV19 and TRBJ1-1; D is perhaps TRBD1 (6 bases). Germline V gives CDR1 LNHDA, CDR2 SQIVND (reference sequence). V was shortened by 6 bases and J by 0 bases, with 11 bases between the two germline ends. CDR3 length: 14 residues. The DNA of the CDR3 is TGTGCCAGTAGAGTGACAGGATTGAACACTGAAGCTTTCTTT. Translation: CASRVTGLNTEAFF. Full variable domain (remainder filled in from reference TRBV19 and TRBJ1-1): DGGITQSPKYLFRKEGQNVTLSCEQNLNHDAMYWYRQDPGQGLRLIYYSQIVNDFQKGDIAEGYSVSREKKESFPLTVTSAQKNPTAFYLCASRVTGLNTEAFFGQGTRLTVV.

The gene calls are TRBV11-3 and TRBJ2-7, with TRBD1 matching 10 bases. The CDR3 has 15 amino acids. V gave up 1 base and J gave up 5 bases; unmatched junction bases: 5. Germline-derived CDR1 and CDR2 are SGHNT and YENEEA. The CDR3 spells CASSLAGTGAHEQYF. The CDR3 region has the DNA TGTGCCAGCAGCTTAGCTGGGACAGGGGCCCACGAGCAGTACTTC.

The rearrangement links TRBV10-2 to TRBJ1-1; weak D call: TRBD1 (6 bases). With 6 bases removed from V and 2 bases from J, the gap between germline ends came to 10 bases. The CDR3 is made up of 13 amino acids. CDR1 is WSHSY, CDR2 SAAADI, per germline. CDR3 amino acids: CASSRDKNTEAFF. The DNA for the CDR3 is TGCGCCAGCAGCCGGGACAAAAACACTGAAGCTTTCTTT.

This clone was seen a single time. CDR3 protein: CATQQGGNTGELFF. CDR3 coding DNA: TGTGCCACGCAACAAGGGGGGAACACCGGGGAGCTGTTTTTT. The chain carries TRBV5-4 and TRBJ2-2; tentative D call: TRBD1 (6 bases). Trimming removed 9 bases from V and 1 base from J, with 13 bases in between. Germline loops: CDR1 SGHNT, CDR2 YYREEE (reference sequence). The CDR3 has 14 amino acids.

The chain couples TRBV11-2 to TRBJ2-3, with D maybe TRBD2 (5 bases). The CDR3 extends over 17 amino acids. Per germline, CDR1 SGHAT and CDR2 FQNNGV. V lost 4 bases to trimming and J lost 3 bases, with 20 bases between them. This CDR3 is CASSSGLGGERTDTQYF. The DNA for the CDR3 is TGTGCCAGCAGCTCGGGTTTAGGTGGGGAGCGGACAGATACGCAGTATTTT.

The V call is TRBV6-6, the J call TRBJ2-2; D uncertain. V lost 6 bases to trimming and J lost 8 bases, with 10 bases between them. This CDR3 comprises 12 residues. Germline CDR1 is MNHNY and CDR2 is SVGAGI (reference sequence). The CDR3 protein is CASSPPTGELFF. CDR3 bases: TGTGCCAGCAGCCCCCCGACTGGGGAGCTGTTTTTT.

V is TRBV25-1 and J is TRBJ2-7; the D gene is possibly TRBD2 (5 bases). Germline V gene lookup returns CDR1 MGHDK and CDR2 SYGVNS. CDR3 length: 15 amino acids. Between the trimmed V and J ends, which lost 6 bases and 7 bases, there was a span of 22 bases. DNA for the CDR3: TGTGCCAGCAGCGATCCGGGGAGACCCCTAGAAGAGCAGTACTTC. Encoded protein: CASSDPGRPLEEQYF.

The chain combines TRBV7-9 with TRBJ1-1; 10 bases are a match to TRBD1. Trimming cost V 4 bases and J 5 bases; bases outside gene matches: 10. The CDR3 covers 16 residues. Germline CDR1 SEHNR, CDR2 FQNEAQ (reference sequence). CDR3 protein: CASSSRDRGSLTEAFF. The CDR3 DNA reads TGTGCCAGCAGCTCCCGGGACAGGGGTTCTTTGACTGAAGCTTTCTTT.

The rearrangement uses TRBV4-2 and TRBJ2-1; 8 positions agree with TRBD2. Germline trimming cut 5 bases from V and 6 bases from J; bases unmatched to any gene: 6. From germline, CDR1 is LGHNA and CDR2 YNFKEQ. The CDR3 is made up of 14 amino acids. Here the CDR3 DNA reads TGTGCCAGCAGCGTTAGCGGGACTGGCAATGAGCAGTTCTTC. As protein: CASSVSGTGNEQFF.

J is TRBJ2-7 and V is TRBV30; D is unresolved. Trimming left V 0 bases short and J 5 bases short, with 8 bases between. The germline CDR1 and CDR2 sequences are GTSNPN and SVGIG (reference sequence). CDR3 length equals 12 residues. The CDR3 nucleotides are TGTGCCTGGAGTGTACGGTACCACGAGCAGTACTTC. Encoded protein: CAWSVRYHEQYF.

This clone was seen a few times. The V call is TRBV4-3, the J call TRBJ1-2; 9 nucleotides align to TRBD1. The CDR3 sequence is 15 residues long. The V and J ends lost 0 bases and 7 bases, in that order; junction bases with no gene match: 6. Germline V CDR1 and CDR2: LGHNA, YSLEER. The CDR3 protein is CASSQEGTGNSGYTF. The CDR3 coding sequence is TGCGCCAGCAGCCAAGAGGGGACAGGGAACAGTGGCTACACCTTC.

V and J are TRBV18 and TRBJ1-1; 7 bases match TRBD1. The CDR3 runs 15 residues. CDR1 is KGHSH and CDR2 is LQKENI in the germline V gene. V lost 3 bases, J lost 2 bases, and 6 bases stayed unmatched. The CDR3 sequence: CASSPRGQANTEAFF. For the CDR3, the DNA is TGTGCCAGCTCACCTAGGGGGCAGGCCAACACTGAAGCTTTCTTT. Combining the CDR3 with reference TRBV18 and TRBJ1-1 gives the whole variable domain NAGVMQNPRHLVRRRGQEARLRCSPMKGHSHVYWYRQLPEEGLKFMVYLQKENIIDESGMPKERFSAEFPKEGPSILRIQQVVRGDSAAYFCASSPRGQANTEAFFGQGTRLTVV.

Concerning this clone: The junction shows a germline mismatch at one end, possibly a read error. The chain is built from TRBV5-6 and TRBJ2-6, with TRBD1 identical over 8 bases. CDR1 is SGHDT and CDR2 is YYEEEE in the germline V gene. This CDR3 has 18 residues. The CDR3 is CASSYRTGPHSGANGLTF. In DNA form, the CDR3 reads TGTGCCAGCAGCTACCGGACAGGGCCCCACTCTGGGGCCAACGGCCTGACTTTC.

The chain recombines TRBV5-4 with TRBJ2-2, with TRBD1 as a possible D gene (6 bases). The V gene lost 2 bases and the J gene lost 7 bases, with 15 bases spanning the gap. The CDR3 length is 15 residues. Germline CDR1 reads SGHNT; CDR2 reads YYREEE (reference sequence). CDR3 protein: CASSFSSRGGGELFF. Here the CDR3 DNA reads TGTGCCAGCAGCTTTTCGTCCAGGGGCGGCGGGGAGCTGTTTTTT.

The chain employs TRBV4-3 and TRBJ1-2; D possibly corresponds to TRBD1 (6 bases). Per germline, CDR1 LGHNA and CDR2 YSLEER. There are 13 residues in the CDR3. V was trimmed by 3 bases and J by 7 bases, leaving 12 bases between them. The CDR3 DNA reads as TGCGCCAGCAGCCAGGGGGCAGGCAGTGGCTACACCTTC. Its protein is CASSQGAGSGYTF.

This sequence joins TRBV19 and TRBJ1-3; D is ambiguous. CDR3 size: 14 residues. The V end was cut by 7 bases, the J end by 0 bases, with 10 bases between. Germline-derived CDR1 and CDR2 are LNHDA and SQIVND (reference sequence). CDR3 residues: CASTLTLSGNTIYF. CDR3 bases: TGTGCCAGTACCCTGACACTCTCTGGAAACACCATATATTTT.

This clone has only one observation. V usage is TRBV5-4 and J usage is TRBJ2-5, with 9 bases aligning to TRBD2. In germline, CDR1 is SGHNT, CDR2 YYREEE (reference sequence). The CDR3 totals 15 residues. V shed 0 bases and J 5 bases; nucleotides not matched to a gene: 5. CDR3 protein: CASSLGREGWETQYF. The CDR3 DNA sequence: TGTGCCAGCAGCTTGGGGCGGGAGGGGTGGGAGACCCAGTACTTC.

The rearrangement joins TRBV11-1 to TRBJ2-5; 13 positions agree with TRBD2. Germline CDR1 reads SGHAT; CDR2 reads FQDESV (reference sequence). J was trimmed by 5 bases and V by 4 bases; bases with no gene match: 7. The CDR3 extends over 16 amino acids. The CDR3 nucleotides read TGTGCCAGCAGCTACGGACTAGCGGGAGTGGGTGAGACCCAGTACTTC. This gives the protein CASSYGLAGVGETQYF.

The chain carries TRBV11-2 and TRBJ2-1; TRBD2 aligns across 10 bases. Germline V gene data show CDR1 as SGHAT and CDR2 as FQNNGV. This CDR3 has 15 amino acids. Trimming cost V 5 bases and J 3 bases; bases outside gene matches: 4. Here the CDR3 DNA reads TGTGCCAGCAGCCTCAGGACTAGCGGCTACAATGAGCAGTTCTTC. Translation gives CASSLRTSGYNEQFF.

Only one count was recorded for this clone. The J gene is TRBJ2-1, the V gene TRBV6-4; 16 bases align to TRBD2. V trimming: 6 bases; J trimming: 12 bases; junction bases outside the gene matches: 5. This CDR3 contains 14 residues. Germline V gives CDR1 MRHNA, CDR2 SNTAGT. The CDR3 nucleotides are TGTGCCAGCAGCCCGGGACTAGCGGGAGGGCGGCAGTTCTTC. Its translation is CASSPGLAGGRQFF.